A single T cell receptor (beta chain) is shown here with its context. The antigen is not known. The data are from a study of cytomegalovirus exposure and HLA in healthy donors. General study results and limits: A later analysis reportedly identified an Asian-associated ancestry cluster as carrying fewer N-insertions than the approximately 670-donor mean. Confirmation was obtained in vitro that a few CMV-associated chains are specific for CMV antigens. Certain indistinguishable V segments, among them TRBV6-2 and TRBV6-3, were excluded. Most TCR sequences were rare, but some public TCRs occurred in many donors.

The CDR3 runs to 13 residues. V lost 5 bases to trimming and J lost 4 bases; unmatched junction nucleotides: 1. CDR1 is MNHNS, CDR2 SASEGT, per germline. PCR employed 60 Vbeta and 13 Jbeta primers. Data came from immunoSEQ multiplex PCR; TCRdb stores just in-frame clones and leaves some out. The table shows more than 110,000 clones, with roughly four fifths occurring only once. The clonotype was recovered from a man aged 25-45 years in good health and CMV-seropositive. The chain links TRBV6-1 to TRBJ1-3, with 8 bases lining up with TRBD1. Sequenced sample: PBMCs. The chain's CDR3 is CASSSGGGNTIYF. Here the CDR3 DNA reads TGTGCCAGCAGTTCAGGGGGCGGAAACACCATATATTTT.